The T cell receptor (beta chain) described here comes from a study of Ad26.COV2.S vaccination and SARS-CoV-2 variants. The method was immunoSEQ multiplex PCR; TCRdb's version includes in-frame clones alone and lacks a portion of them. The sample has just under 250,000 clones; 88% are singletons. This CDR3 spans 16 amino acids. Trimming took off 4 bases at V and 0 bases at J, with 13 bases between the two ends. Germline V CDR1 and CDR2: SGHTA, FQGNSA. Documented treatment: roughly 18 received Ad26.COV2.S at low or high dose, single or two shots; several received placebo; per-sample allocation not given. At day 63 after the first vaccine or placebo injection, samples were drawn.

The sequence was obtained from a person between 18 and 60 years old who received the Ad26.COV2.S COVID-19 vaccine or a placebo. The sample here was peripheral blood, taken in a trial of Ad26.COV2.S vaccine versus placebo. The chain is built from TRBV7-2 and TRBJ2-1, with a tentative D call TRBD2 (5 bases). This CDR3 is CASSSWSGISYNEQFF. CDR3 DNA sequence: TGTGCCAGCAGCTCCTGGAGCGGAATCTCCTACAATGAGCAGTTCTTC.